These 28 T cell receptor beta chains originate from one sample sequenced in a study of patients and donors after allogeneic stem cell transplantation. TCRdb reprocessed the RT-PCR reads via MiXCR and lists one record per CDR3 protein. The profile covers around 240,000 distinct CDR3 sequences, with 13% to 15% appearing a single time and about 9.9% taken by the ten largest. Sequenced sample: blood, either unsorted or a sorted T cell fraction (not recorded which). The receptors originated from a human donor who was either an allogeneic HSCT recipient or a stem cell or donor lymphocyte infusion donor (not recorded which). It is not recorded whose cells these are; they may come from a transplant donor.

J is TRBJ2-2 and V is TRBV4-1; D is perhaps TRBD1 (5 bases). Germline V gives CDR1 MGHRA, CDR2 YSYEKL. This CDR3 is built from 16 residues. V lost 0 bases, J lost 5 bases, and 13 bases lay in between. CDR3 amino acids: CASSQERGRATGELFF. The DNA of the CDR3 is TGCGCCAGCAGCCAAGAACGTGGCAGGGCTACCGGGGAGCTGTTTTTT.

The rearrangement links TRBV5-4 to TRBJ2-5; 8 nucleotides align to TRBD2. V lost 4 bases and J lost 0; bases outside the gene matches: 5. CDR3 length: 15 amino acids. Germline V gene sequence: CDR1 SGHNT, CDR2 YYREEE (reference sequence). CDR3 nucleotide sequence: TGTGCCAGCAGCCGGGCGGGACTAGACCAAGAGACCCAGTACTTC. Translated, it gives CASSRAGLDQETQYF.

The chain carries TRBV10-3 and TRBJ1-4; TRBD1 matches 12 bases. Germline V gene data show CDR1 as ENHRY and CDR2 as SYGVKD. V shed 4 bases, J shed 7 bases, and the junction held 7 bases outside the gene matches. The CDR3 length is 16 residues. CDR3 sequence reads: CAISGPGTGGGEKLFF. As DNA, the CDR3 is TGTGCCATCAGTGGACCCGGGACAGGGGGCGGTGAAAAACTGTTTTTT.

This clonotype was seen repeatedly, ten times or more. The rearrangement links TRBV27 to TRBJ2-3; D not resolved. CDR1 and CDR2 from the germline V gene are MNHEY and SMNVEV (reference sequence). V shed 2 bases and J shed 5 bases, with 8 bases lying between them. The CDR3 runs 13 residues. CDR3 in DNA: TGTGCCAGCAGTTTACAGAATATAGATACGCAGTATTTT. It is translated as CASSLQNIDTQYF.

This clonotype was seen a single time. A read error is likely, as this CDR3 ends without the conserved phenylalanine or tryptophan. This rearrangement joins TRBV12-3 or TRBV12-4 to TRBJ1-1; no reliable D call. V was pared by 2 bases and J by 6 bases, with 10 bases between. This CDR3 is built from 13 residues. CDR3 sequence: CASSLRAAAEAFS. As DNA, the CDR3 is TGTGCCAGCAGTTTAAGGGCGGCCGCTGAAGCTTTCTCT.

This clonotype has a handful of counts. The chain links TRBV19 to TRBJ1-6, with D perhaps matching TRBD1 (6 bases). The germline V gene has CDR1 LNHDA and CDR2 SQIVND (reference sequence). This CDR3 region has 14 residues. The V and J ends lost 4 bases and 7 bases respectively, with 11 bases between them. The CDR3 bases are TGTGCCAGTAGTACCCGACAGGAGAATTCACCCCTCCACTTT. Amino acid sequence: CASSTRQENSPLHF.

This chain links TRBV11-2 with TRBJ1-1, with 8 positions matching TRBD1. The germline gives CDR1 SGHAT, CDR2 FQNNGV. Trimming removed 4 bases from V and 4 bases from J; junction bases left unmatched: 14. The CDR3 contains 17 residues. The CDR3 coding sequence is TGTGCCAGCAGCTCCGGACAGGGTCAACTAGAGGGCACTGAAGCTTTCTTT. It codes for CASSSGQGQLEGTEAFF. The full variable domain, rest sourced from reference TRBV11-2 and TRBJ1-1, is EAGVAQSPRYKIIEKRQSVAFWCNPISGHATLYWYQQILGQGPKLLIQFQNNGVVDDSQLPKDRFSAERLKGVDSTLKIQPAKLEDSAVYLCASSSGQGQLEGTEAFFGQGTRLTVV.

This chain links TRBV20-1 with TRBJ2-7, with TRBD2 matching 10 bases. V shed 4 bases, J shed 5 bases, and the junction held 8 bases outside the gene matches. The CDR3 runs 14 residues. CDR1 DFQATT and CDR2 SNEGSKA come from the germline V gene (reference sequence). CDR3 sequence: CSATLAGGSHEQYF. DNA of the CDR3: TGCAGTGCTACCTTAGCGGGAGGTTCTCACGAGCAGTACTTC.

Here the CDR3 DNA reads TGTGCCAGCACGTTGGCGGAAACTGGTGGCTACACCTTC. This codes for CASTLAETGGYTF. The chain employs TRBV6-1 and TRBJ1-2, with D uncertain. With 7 bases removed from V and 7 bases from J, the gap between germline ends came to 16 bases. Germline values: CDR1 MNHNS, CDR2 SASEGT. The CDR3 runs 13 residues.

In its sample, this clonotype was seen a few times. This rearrangement joins TRBV7-8 to TRBJ2-1; D unresolved. This CDR3 spans 14 amino acids. The V gene lost 1 base and the J gene lost 7 bases, with 11 bases spanning the gap. Germline values: CDR1 SGHVS, CDR2 FQNEAQ. The CDR3 DNA is TGTGCCAGCAGCTTAGATGCCCATTTGAATGAGCAGTTCTTC. Protein: CASSLDAHLNEQFF.

The chain couples TRBV7-2 to TRBJ1-1; D perhaps matches TRBD1 (5 bases). V was cut by 6 bases and J by 11 bases, with 19 bases left in between. The CDR3 is 13 residues long. Germline V gives CDR1 SGHTA, CDR2 FQGNSA. CDR3 nucleotide sequence: TGTGCCAGCAGAATCCCCGGGTTCGGGGGGGCTTTCTTT. Its protein is CASRIPGFGGAFF.

This clonotype has just a few counts. The rearrangement joins TRBV2 to TRBJ2-1; D possibly uses TRBD1 or TRBD2 (5 bases each). The CDR3 has 16 residues. Germline V gene data show CDR1 as SNHLY and CDR2 as FYNNEI. Trimming took off 7 bases at V and 10 bases at J, with 26 bases between the two ends. CDR3 sequence reads: CASKWDASNPRVEQFF. Here the CDR3 DNA reads TGTGCCAGCAAATGGGACGCATCCAATCCTCGAGTGGAGCAGTTCTTC.

CDR3 residues: CASSVAGLAGGSYNEQFF. The CDR3 DNA sequence: TGTGCCAGCAGCGTAGCTGGGCTAGCGGGGGGTAGTTACAATGAGCAGTTCTTC. The chain carries TRBV9 and TRBJ2-1; 11 positions agree with TRBD2. Losses at the gene ends were 0 bases for V and 4 bases for J; bases not matched to a gene: 9. Germline values: CDR1 SGDLS, CDR2 YYNGEE. This CDR3 has 18 amino acids. Full variable domain (outside the CDR3, taken from reference TRBV9 and TRBJ2-1): DSGVTQTPKHLITATGQRVTLRCSPRSGDLSVYWYQQSLDQGLQFLIQYYNGEERAKGNILERFSAQQFPDLHSELNLSSLELGDSALYFCASSVAGLAGGSYNEQFFGPGTRLTVL.

This clonotype showed up just a few times. The V and J genes are TRBV20-1 and TRBJ2-2; possible D gene TRBD2, 7 bases. CDR3 length equals 16 residues. Germline lookup yields CDR1 DFQATT and CDR2 SNEGSKA (reference sequence). V was shortened by 0 bases and J by 5 bases, with 16 bases between the two germline ends. The CDR3 nucleotides read TGCAGTGCTAGAGATCTTCGGGGGGCGGGGACCGGGGAGCTGTTTTTT. Its protein product is CSARDLRGAGTGELFF.

The rearrangement joins TRBV7-9 to TRBJ1-2; D not resolved. The V end was cut by 0 bases, the J end by 8 bases, with 10 bases between. The germline V gene has CDR1 SEHNR and CDR2 FQNEAQ (reference sequence). The CDR3 totals 13 residues. The chain's CDR3 is CASSLAQTWGYTF. The CDR3 DNA sequence: TGTGCCAGCAGCTTAGCGCAAACATGGGGCTACACCTTC. Looking up the rest from reference TRBV7-9 and TRBJ1-2 gives the full variable domain: DTGVSQNPRHKITKRGQNVTFRCDPISEHNRLYWYRQTLGQGPEFLTYFQNEAQLEKSRLLSDRFSAERPKGSFSTLEIQRTEQGDSAMYLCASSLAQTWGYTFGSGTRLTVV.

This chain joins TRBV5-1 and TRBJ1-5; 9 bases fit TRBD1. CDR3 length equals 14 residues. Trimming took 4 bases from V and 6 from J; bases not matched to a gene: 5. The V gene's germline CDR1 is SGHRS and CDR2 YFSETQ. CDR3 loop: CASSVTGGSQPQHF. CDR3 coding DNA: TGCGCCAGCAGCGTGACAGGGGGAAGTCAGCCCCAGCATTTT.

This clonotype came up many times. This chain connects TRBV9 to TRBJ2-3; D is undetermined. The CDR3 is made up of 13 amino acids. V shed 3 bases and J shed 3 bases, with 8 bases lying between them. Germline V CDR1 and CDR2: SGDLS, YYNGEE. The CDR3 nucleotides read TGTGCCAGCAGCGGCGCACCGACAGATACGCAGTATTTT. Encoded protein: CASSGAPTDTQYF.

This clonotype was seen more than once but under ten times. The chain joins TRBV6-1 to TRBJ1-1; no definite D call. The CDR3 has 15 amino acids. Trimming removed 2 bases from V and 2 bases from J, with 12 bases in between. CDR1 MNHNS and CDR2 SASEGT come from the germline V gene. The CDR3 loop is CASSEPRDTNTEAFF. The CDR3 DNA is TGTGCCAGCAGTGAACCTCGAGACACCAACACTGAAGCTTTCTTT.

This clonotype was found a few times. This sequence joins TRBV20-1 and TRBJ2-5, with TRBD2 identical over 8 bases. Per germline, CDR1 DFQATT and CDR2 SNEGSKA (reference sequence). CDR3 size: 16 residues. Losses at the gene ends were 1 base for V and 0 bases for J; bases not matched to a gene: 7. The CDR3 DNA reads TGCAGTGCTAGAGTACGGGAGGGCCCGTACCAAGAGACCCAGTACTTC. Its protein product is CSARVREGPYQETQYF.

This clonotype has just a few counts. The chain joins TRBV5-1 to TRBJ1-1; a possible D gene is TRBD1 (6 bases). Trimming pared 6 bases from V and 3 bases from J, leaving 12 bases between. Germline CDR1 is SGHRS and CDR2 is YFSETQ. The CDR3 has 13 residues. The CDR3: CASTYGQYTEAFF. CDR3 in DNA: TGCGCCAGCACCTATGGACAGTACACTGAAGCTTTCTTT.

This clonotype has a handful of counts. The chain employs TRBV2 and TRBJ2-3, with D uncertain. The CDR3 contains 14 residues. Trimming removed 6 bases from V and 2 bases from J, with 12 bases in between. The germline CDR1 and CDR2 sequences are SNHLY and FYNNEI. DNA of the CDR3: TGTGCCAGCAGCGACCCGCCCCCCACAGATACGCAGTATTTT. Its translation: CASSDPPPTDTQYF.

The V and J genes are TRBV5-1 and TRBJ2-7; D may match TRBD1 or TRBD2 (5 bases each). Trimming shortened V by 0 bases and J by 0 bases, and 10 bases separated the two germline ends. This CDR3 is 15 amino acids long. In germline, CDR1 is SGHRS, CDR2 YFSETQ. The CDR3 coding sequence is TGCGCCAGCAGCTTGGCCGGGGCCTACTCCTACGAGCAGTACTTC. Translated, it gives CASSLAGAYSYEQYF.

The table lists this clonotype with a count of one. V is TRBV20-1 and J is TRBJ2-5; D gene ambiguous. Looked up from germline, CDR1 is DFQATT and CDR2 is SNEGSKA (reference sequence). This CDR3 is 13 amino acids long. Trimming shortened V by 0 bases and J by 4 bases, and 9 bases separated the two germline ends. The CDR3: CSARDLVRETQYF. CDR3 in DNA: TGCAGTGCTAGAGATCTAGTTCGAGAGACCCAGTACTTC.

The chain carries TRBV7-3 and TRBJ1-1; unclear D gene. The CDR3 runs 13 residues. Germline V gives CDR1 SGHTA, CDR2 FQGTGA. The V end lost 5 bases, the J end lost 4 bases, and 11 bases lay between the germline ends. The CDR3 bases are TGTGCCAGCAGCCCAACGGAGGGCACTGAAGCTTTCTTT. Protein: CASSPTEGTEAFF.

The sample holds a few counts of this clonotype. The chain combines TRBV6-2 or TRBV6-3 with TRBJ2-7, with D perhaps TRBD1 (5 bases). CDR3 length equals 14 residues. The ends were cut back, 5 bases at V and 2 bases at J, with 13 bases in the middle. The germline V gene encodes CDR1 MNHEY and CDR2 SVGEGT. CDR3: CASSDPDTTYEQYF. CDR3 nucleotides: TGTGCCAGCAGTGACCCGGACACCACCTACGAGCAGTACTTC.

The CDR3 is CSASLGSETQYF. CDR3 DNA sequence: TGCAGTGCTAGTCTGGGATCGGAGACCCAGTACTTC. The J gene is TRBJ2-5, the V gene TRBV20-1; D call uncertain. Trimming left V 3 bases short and J 5 bases short, with 10 bases between. CDR1 and CDR2 from the germline V gene are DFQATT and SNEGSKA (reference sequence). The CDR3 runs to 12 residues.

This clonotype was picked up a small number of times. V gene TRBV2 combines with J gene TRBJ1-2; D unresolved. This CDR3 region has 14 residues. Trimming removed 1 base from V and 6 bases from J, with 12 bases in between. Germline CDR1 SNHLY, CDR2 FYNNEI. Here the CDR3 DNA reads TGTGCCAGCAGTGAAGAACCCCAAAGCCATGGCTACACCTTC. It yields the protein CASSEEPQSHGYTF.

This clonotype was seen a few times. The chain uses TRBV2 and TRBJ2-2; maybe TRBD1 (6 bases). V dropped 7 bases and J dropped 4 bases, with 13 bases sitting between them. The CDR3 has 14 amino acids. The germline V gene encodes CDR1 SNHLY and CDR2 FYNNEI. Written as DNA, the CDR3 is TGTGCCAGCACCGCAGGGGCGGGCACCGGGGAGCTGTTTTTT. Translating it yields CASTAGAGTGELFF.